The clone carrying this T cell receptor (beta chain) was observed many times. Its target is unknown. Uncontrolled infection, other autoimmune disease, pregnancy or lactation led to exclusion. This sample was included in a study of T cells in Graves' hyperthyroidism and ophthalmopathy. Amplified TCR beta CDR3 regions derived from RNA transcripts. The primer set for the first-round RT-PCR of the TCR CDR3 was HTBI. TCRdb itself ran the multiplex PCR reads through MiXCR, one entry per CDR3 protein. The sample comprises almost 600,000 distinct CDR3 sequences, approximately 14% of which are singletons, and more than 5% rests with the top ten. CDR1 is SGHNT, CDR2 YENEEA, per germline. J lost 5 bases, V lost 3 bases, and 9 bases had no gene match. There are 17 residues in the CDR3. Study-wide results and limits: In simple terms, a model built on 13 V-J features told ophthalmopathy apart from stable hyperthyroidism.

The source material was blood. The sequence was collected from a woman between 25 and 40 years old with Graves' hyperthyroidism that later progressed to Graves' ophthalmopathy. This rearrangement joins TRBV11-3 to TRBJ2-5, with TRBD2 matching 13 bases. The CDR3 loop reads CASSFQGLAGRMETQYF. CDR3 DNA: TGTGCCAGCAGCTTCCAGGGACTAGCGGGGCGGATGGAGACCCAGTACTTC.